The text below deals with one TCR beta chain. Its antigen is not identified. The PCR was carried out with 60 Vbeta primers and 13 Jbeta primers. The assay was immunoSEQ multiplex PCR, and TCRdb's table has in-frame clones only and misses some. The data show over 150,000 clones, roughly 82% seen once. This sample stems from a study of cytomegalovirus exposure and HLA in healthy donors. Findings of the study overall: There were several of the most significant clusters that appeared linked to common viral pathogens in a later analysis. Accurate prediction of most subjects' HLA-A and HLA-B alleles from TCR beta sequences was reported. With later analysis, a missense DCLRE1C variant became linked to TCR beta V- and J-gene trimming. Reportedly, diagnosis of cytomegalovirus status by the classifier showed high specificity and sensitivity.

V was shortened by 6 bases and J by 9 bases, with 24 bases between the two germline ends. The CDR3 spans 16 residues. CDR1 is MNHNS and CDR2 is SASEGT in the germline V gene. What was sequenced was PBMCs. The receptor's source is a woman in her fifties or sixties in good health and CMV-seropositive. The chain links TRBV6-1 to TRBJ1-3, with D possibly TRBD1 on 5 matching bases. The CDR3 bases are TGTGCCAGCAGGGAAATTGGGACTGCCGCGGGAGGCACCATATATTTT. Its translation is CASREIGTAAGGTIYF.